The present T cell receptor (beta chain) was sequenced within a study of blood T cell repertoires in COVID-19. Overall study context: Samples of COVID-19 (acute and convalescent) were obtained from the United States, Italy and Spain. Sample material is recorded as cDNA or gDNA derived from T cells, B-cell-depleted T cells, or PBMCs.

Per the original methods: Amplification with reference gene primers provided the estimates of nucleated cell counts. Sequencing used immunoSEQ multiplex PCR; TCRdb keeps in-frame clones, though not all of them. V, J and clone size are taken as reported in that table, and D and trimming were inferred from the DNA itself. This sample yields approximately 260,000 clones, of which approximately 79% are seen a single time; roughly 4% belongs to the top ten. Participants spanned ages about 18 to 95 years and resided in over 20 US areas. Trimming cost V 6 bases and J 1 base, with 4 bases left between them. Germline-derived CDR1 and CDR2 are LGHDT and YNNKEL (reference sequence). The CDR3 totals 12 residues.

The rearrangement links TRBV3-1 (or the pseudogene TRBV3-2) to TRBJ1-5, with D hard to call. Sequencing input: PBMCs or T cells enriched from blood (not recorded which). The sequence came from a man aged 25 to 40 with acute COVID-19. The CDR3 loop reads CASSRSNQPQHF. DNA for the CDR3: TGTGCCAGCAGTCGGAGCAATCAGCCCCAGCATTTT.